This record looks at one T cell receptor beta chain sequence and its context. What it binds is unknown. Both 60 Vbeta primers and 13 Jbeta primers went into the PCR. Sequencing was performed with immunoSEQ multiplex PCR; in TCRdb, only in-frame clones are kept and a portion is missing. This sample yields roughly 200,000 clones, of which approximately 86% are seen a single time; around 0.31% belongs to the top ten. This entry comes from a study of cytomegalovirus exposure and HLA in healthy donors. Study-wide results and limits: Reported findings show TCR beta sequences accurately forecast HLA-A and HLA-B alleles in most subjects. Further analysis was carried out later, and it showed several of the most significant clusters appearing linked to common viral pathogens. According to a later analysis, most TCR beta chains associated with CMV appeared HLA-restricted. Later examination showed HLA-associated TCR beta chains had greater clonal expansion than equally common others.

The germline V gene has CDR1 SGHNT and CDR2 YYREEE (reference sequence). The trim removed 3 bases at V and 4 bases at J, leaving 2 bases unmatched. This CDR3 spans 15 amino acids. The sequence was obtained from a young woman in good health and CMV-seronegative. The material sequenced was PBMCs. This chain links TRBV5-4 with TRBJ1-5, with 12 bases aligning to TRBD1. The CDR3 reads CASSSGQGANQPQHF. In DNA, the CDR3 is TGTGCCAGCAGCTCGGGACAGGGGGCGAATCAGCCCCAGCATTTT.